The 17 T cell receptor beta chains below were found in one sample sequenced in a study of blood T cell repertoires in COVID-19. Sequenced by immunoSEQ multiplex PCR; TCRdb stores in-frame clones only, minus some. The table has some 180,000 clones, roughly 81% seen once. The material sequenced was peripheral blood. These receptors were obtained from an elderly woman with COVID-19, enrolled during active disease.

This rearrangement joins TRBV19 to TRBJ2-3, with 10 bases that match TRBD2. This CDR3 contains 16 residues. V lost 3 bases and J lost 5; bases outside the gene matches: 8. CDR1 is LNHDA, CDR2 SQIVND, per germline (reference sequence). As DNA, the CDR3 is TGTGCCAGTAGTATTGGAGCGGGAGGGTTCGGAGATACGCAGTATTTT. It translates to CASSIGAGGFGDTQYF.

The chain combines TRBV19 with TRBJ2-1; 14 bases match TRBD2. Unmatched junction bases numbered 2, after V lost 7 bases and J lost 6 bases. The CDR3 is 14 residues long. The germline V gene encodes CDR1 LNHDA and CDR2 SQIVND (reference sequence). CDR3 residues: CASTGTSGSNEQFF. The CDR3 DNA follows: TGTGCCAGTACTGGGACTAGCGGGAGCAATGAGCAGTTCTTC.

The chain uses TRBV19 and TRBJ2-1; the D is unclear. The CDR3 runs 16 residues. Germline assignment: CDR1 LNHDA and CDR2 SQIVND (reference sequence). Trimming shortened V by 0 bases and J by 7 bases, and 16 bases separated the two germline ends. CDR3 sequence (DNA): TGTGCCAGTAGTATAGATTTAGCTCGGAGAAAAAATGAGCAGTTCTTC. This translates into CASSIDLARRKNEQFF.

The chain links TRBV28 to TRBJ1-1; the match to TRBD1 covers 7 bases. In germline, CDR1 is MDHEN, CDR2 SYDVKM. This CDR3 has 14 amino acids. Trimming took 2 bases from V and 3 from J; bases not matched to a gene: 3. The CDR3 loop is CASSLPGGYTEAFF. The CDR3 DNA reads TGTGCCAGCAGTTTACCAGGGGGGTACACTGAAGCTTTCTTT. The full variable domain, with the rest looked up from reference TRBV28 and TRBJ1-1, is DVKVTQSSRYLVKRTGEKVFLECVQDMDHENMFWYRQDPGLGLRLIYFSYDVKMKEKGDIPEGYSVSREKKERFSLILESASTNQTSMYLCASSLPGGYTEAFFGQGTRLTVV.

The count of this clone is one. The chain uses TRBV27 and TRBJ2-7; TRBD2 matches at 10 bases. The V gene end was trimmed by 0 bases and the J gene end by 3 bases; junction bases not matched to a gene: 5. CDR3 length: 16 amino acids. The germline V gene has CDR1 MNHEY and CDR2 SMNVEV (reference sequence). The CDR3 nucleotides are TGTGCCAGCAGTTTATCCCGGAGCGGGAGGGGCTACGAGCAGTACTTC. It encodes CASSLSRSGRGYEQYF.

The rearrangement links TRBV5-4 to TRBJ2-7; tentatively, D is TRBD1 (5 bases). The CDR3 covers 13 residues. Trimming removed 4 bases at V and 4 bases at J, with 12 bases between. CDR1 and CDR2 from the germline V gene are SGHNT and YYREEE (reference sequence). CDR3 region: CASSIDRLYEQYF. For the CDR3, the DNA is TGTGCCAGCAGCATCGACAGATTGTACGAGCAGTACTTC. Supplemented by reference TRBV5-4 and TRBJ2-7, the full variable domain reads ETGVTQSPTHLIKTRGQQVTLRCSSQSGHNTVSWYQQALGQGPQFIFQYYREEENGRGNFPPRFSGLQFPNYSSELNVNALELDDSALYLCASSIDRLYEQYFGPGTRLTVT.

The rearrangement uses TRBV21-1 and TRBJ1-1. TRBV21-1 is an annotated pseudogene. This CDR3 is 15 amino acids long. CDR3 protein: CASSKGNIGGTEAFF. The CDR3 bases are TGTGCCAGCAGCAAAGGTAACATCGGCGGGACTGAAGCTTTCTTT.

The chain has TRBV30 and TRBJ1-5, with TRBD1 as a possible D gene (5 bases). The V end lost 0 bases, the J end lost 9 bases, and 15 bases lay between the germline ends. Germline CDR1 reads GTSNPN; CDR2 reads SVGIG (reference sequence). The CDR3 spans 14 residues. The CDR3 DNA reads TGTGCCTGGAGTGTACCCCAGGGAATCCGGCCCCAGCATTTT. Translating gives CAWSVPQGIRPQHF.

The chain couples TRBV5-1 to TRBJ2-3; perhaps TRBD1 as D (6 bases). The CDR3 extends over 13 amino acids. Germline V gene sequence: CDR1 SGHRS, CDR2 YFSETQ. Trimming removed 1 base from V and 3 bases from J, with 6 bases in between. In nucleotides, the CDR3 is TGCGCCAGCAGCTTGAGGGGGACAGATACGCAGTATTTT. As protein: CASSLRGTDTQYF.

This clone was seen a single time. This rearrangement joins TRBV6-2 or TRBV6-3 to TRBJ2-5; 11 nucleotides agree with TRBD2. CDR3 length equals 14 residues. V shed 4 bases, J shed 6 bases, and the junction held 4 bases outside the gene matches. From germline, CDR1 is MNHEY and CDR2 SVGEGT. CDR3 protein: CASSFPSGGQTQYF. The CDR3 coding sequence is TGTGCCAGCAGTTTTCCTAGCGGGGGGCAGACCCAGTACTTC.

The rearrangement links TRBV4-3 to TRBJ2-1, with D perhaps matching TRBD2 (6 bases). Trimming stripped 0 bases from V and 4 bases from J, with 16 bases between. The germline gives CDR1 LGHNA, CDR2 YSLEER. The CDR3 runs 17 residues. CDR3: CASSQEWASAPYNEQFF. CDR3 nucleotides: TGCGCCAGCAGCCAAGAATGGGCTAGCGCCCCATACAATGAGCAGTTCTTC.

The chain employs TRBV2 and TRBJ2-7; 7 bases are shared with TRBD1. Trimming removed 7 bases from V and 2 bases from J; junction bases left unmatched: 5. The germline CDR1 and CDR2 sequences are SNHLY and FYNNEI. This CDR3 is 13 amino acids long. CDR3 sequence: CASNQQGPYEQYF. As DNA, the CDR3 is TGTGCCAGCAATCAACAGGGGCCCTACGAGCAGTACTTC.

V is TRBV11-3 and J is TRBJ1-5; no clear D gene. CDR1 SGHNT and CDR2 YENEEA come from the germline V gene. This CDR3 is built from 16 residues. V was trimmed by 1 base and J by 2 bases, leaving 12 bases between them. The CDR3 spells CASSLATGMGNQPQHF. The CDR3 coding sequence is TGTGCCAGCAGCTTAGCGACGGGGATGGGCAATCAGCCCCAGCATTTT.

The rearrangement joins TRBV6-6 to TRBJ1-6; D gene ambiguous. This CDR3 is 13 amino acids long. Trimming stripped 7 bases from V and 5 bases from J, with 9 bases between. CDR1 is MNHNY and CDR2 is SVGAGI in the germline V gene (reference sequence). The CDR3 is CASTGLNNSPLHF. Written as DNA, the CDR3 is TGTGCCAGCACCGGACTGAATAATTCACCCCTCCACTTT.

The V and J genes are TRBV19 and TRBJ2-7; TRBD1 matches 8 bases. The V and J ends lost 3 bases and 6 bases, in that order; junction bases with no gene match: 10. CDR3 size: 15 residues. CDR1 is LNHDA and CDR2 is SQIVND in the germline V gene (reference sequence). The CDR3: CASSIETGGLGEQYF. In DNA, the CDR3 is TGTGCCAGTAGTATTGAAACAGGGGGATTAGGCGAGCAGTACTTC. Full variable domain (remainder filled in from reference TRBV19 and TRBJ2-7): DGGITQSPKYLFRKEGQNVTLSCEQNLNHDAMYWYRQDPGQGLRLIYYSQIVNDFQKGDIAEGYSVSREKKESFPLTVTSAQKNPTAFYLCASSIETGGLGEQYFGPGTRLTVT.

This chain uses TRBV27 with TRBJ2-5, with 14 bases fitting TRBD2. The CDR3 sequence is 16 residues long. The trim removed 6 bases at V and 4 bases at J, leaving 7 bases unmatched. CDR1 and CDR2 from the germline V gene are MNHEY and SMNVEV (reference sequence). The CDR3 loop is CASRPGTSGSGETQYF. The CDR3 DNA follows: TGTGCCAGCAGACCCGGGACTAGCGGGAGCGGAGAGACCCAGTACTTC.

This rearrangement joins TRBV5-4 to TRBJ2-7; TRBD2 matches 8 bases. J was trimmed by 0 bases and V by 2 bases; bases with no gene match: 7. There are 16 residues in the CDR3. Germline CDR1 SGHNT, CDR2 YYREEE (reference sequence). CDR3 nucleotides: TGTGCCAGCAGCTTTCTCGCGGGGGGTAGCTCCTACGAGCAGTACTTC. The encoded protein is CASSFLAGGSSYEQYF.